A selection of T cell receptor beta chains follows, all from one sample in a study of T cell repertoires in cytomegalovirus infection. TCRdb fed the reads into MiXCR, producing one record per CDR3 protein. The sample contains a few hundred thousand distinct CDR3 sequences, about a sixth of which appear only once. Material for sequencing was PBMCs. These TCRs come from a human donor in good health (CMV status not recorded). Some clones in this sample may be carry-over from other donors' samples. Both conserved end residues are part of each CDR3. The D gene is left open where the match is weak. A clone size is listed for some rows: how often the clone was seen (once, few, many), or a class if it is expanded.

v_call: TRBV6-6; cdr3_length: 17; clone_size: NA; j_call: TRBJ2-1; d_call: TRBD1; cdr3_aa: CASSKEGQGATYNEQFF; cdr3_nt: TGTGCCAGCAGCAAGGAGGGACAGGGGGCGACTTACAATGAGCAGTTCTTC
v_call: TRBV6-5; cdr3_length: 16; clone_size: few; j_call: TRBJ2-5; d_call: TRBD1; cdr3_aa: CASSPDATGEIGTQYF; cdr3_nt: TGTGCCAGCAGCCCCGACGCCACAGGGGAGATTGGGACCCAGTACTTC
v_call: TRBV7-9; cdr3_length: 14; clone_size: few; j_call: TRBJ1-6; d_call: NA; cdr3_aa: CASSLEGNTSPLHF; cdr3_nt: TGTGCCAGCAGCTTAGAAGGCAACACCTCACCCCTCCACTTT
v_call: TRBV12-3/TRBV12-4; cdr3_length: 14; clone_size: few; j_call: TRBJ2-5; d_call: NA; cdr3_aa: CASSFLGGRETQYF; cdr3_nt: TGTGCCAGCAGTTTTTTGGGGGGCAGAGAGACCCAGTACTTC
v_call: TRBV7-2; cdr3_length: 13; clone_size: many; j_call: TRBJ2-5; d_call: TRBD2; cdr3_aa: CASSPGTRETQYF; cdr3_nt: TGTGCCAGCAGCCCGGGGACTAGGGAGACCCAGTACTTC
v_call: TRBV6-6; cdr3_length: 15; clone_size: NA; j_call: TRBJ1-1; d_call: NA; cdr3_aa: CASSYSITGNTEAFF; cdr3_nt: TGTGCCAGCAGTTACTCGATTACAGGGAACACTGAAGCTTTCTTT
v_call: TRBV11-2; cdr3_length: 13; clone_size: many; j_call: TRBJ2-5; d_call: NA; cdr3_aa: CASSLRGGETQYF; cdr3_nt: TGTGCCAGCAGCTTAAGGGGGGGAGAGACCCAGTACTTC
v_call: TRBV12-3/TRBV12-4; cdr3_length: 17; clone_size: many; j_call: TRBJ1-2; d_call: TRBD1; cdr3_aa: CASSPGTGRRANYGYTF; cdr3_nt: TGTGCCAGCAGCCCCGGGACAGGGCGAAGGGCTAACTATGGCTACACCTTC
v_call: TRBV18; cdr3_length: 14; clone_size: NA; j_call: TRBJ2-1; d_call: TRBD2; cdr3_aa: CASSPGGRARRQFF; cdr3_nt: TGTGCCAGCTCACCCGGAGGGAGGGCTAGACGGCAGTTCTTC
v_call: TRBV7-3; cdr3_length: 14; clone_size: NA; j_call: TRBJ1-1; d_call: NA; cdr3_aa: CASSLGDLGLEAFF; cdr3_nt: TGTGCCAGCAGCTTAGGGGATCTGGGGCTGGAAGCTTTCTTT
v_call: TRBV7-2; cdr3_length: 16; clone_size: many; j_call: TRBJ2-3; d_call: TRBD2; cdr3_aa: CASSFVGGGRSDTQYF; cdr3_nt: TGTGCCAGCAGCTTCGTTGGCGGGGGGAGGTCAGATACGCAGTATTTT
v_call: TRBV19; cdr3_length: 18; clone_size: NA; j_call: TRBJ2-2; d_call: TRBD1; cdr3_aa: CASSEETGHTTNTGELFF; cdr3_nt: TGTGCCAGTAGTGAAGAGACAGGGCATACTACGAACACCGGGGAGCTGTTTTTT
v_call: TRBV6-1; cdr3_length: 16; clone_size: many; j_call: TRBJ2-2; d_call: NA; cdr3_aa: CASRPVSGVDTGELFF; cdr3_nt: TGTGCCAGCAGGCCGGTATCAGGGGTGGACACCGGGGAGCTGTTTTTT
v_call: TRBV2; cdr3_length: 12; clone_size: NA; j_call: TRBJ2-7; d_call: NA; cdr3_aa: CASTDDGYEQYF; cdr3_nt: TGTGCCAGCACCGATGACGGATACGAGCAGTACTTC
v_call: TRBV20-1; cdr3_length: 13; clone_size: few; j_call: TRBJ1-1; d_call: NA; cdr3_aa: CSGGAPMGTEAFF; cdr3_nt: TGCAGTGGGGGGGCTCCTATGGGCACTGAAGCTTTCTTT
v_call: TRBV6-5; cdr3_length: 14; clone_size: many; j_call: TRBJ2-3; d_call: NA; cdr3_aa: CASRRGVRTDTQYF; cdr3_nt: TGTGCCAGCAGAAGGGGAGTTCGCACAGATACGCAGTATTTT
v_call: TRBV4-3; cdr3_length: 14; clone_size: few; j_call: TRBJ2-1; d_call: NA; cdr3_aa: CASSPGLSNNEQFF; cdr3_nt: TGCGCCAGCAGCCCGGGACTTTCTAACAATGAGCAGTTCTTC
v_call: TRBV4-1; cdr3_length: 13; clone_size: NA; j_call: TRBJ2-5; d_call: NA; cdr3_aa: CASSQVVRETQYF; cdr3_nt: TGCGCCAGCAGCCAAGTGGTCAGAGAGACCCAGTACTTC
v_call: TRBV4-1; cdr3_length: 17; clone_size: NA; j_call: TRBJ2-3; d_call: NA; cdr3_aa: CASSQDIDSPYWNTQYF; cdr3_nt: TGCGCCAGCAGCCAAGATATCGACAGCCCATACTGGAATACGCAGTATTTT
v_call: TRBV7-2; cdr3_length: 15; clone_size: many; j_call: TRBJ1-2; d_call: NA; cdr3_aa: CASSLGAGSGYGYTF; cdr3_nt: TGTGCCAGCAGCTTAGGGGCAGGGTCCGGCTATGGCTACACCTTC
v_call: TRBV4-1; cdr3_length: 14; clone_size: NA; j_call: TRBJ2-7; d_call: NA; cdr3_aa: CASSPHPETDEQYF; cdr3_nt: TGCGCCAGCAGCCCCCACCCGGAAACCGACGAGCAGTACTTC
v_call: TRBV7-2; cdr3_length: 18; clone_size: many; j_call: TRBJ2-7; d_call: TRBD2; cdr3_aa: CASSLRFKAGTASYEQYF; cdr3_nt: TGTGCCAGCAGCCTAAGGTTTAAAGCGGGGACGGCCTCCTACGAGCAGTACTTC
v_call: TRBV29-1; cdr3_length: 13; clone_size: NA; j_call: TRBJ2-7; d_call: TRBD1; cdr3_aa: CSARTGVSYEQYF; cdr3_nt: TGCAGCGCTAGGACAGGGGTCTCCTACGAGCAGTACTTC
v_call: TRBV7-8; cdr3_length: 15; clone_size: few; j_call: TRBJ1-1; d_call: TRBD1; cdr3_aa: CASSPQGTANTEAFF; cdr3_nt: TGTGCCAGCAGCCCTCAAGGGACAGCGAACACTGAAGCTTTCTTT
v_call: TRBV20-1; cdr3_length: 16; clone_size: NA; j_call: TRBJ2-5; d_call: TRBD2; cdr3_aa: CSALSPGTIGEETQYF; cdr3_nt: TGCAGTGCTCTCTCCCCTGGGACTATCGGGGAAGAGACCCAGTACTTC
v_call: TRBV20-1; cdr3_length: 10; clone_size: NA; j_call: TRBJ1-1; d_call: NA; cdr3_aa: CTPRQDEAFF; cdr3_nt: TGCACCCCCCGGCAGGATGAAGCTTTCTTT
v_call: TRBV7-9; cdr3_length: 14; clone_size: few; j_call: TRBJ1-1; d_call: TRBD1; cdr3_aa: CASSLGQGWTEAFF; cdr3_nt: TGTGCCAGCAGCCTCGGACAGGGTTGGACTGAAGCTTTCTTT
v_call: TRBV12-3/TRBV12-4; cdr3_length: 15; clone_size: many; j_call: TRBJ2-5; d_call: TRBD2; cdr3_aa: CASTRSGGLKETQYF; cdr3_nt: TGTGCCAGCACTCGTAGCGGGGGCCTGAAAGAGACCCAGTACTTC
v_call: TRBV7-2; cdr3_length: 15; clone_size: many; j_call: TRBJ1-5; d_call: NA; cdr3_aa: CASSLVGVPNQPQHF; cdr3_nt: TGTGCCAGCAGCTTAGTCGGGGTACCAAATCAGCCCCAGCATTTT
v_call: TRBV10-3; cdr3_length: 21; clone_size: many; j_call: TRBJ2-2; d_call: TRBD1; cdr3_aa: CAISTIRALDRGHSNTGELFF; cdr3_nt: TGTGCCATCAGTACGATACGCGCGCTGGACAGGGGACATTCGAACACCGGGGAGCTGTTTTTT
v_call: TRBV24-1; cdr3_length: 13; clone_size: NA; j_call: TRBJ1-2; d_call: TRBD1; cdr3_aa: CATSPTGYDGYTF; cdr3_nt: TGTGCCACCAGTCCGACAGGGTACGATGGCTACACCTTC
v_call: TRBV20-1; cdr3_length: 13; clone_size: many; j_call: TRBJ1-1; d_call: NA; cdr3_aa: CSARQAAGTEAFF; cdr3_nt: TGCAGTGCTAGACAGGCCGCAGGGACTGAAGCTTTCTTT
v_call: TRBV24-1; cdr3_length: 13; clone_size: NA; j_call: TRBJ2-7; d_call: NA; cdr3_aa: CATSDRYIYEQYF; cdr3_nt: TGTGCCACCAGTGACCGTTACATCTACGAGCAGTACTTC
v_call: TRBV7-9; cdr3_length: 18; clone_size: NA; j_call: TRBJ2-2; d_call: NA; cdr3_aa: CASSLRTAVAWTTGELFF; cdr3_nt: TGTGCCAGCAGCTTACGGACAGCCGTGGCCTGGACCACCGGGGAGCTGTTTTTT
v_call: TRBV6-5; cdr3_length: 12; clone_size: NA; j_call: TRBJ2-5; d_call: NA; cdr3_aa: CASGAYQETQYF; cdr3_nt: TGTGCCAGCGGGGCGTACCAAGAGACCCAGTACTTC
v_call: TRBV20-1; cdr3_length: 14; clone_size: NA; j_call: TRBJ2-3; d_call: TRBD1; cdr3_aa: CLAGDRGFADTQYF; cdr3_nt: TGCCTAGCCGGGGACAGGGGTTTTGCAGATACGCAGTATTTT
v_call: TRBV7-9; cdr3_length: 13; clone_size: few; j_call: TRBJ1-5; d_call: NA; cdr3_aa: CASSPPAGQAQHF; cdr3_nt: TGTGCCAGCAGCCCGCCGGCGGGTCAGGCCCAGCATTTT
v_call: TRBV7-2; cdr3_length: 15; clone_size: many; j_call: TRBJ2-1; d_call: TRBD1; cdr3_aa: CASSSGQGSYNEQFF; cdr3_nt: TGTGCCAGCAGCTCTGGACAGGGCTCCTACAATGAGCAGTTCTTC
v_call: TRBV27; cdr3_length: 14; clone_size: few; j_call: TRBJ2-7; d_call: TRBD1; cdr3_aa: CASSPRGRSGEQYF; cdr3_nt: TGTGCCAGCAGCCCCAGGGGGCGGTCGGGAGAGCAGTACTTC
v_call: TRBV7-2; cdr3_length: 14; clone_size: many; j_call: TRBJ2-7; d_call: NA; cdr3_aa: CASSHQTGYYEQYF; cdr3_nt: TGTGCCAGCAGCCATCAGACTGGGTACTACGAGCAGTACTTC
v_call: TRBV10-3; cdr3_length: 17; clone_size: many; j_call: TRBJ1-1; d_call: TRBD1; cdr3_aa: CAISQAGQGYMNTEAFF; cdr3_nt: TGTGCCATCTCCCAGGCGGGACAGGGGTACATGAACACTGAAGCTTTCTTT
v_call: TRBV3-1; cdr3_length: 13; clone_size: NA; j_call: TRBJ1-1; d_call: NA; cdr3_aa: CASSQGQYTEAFF; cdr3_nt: TGTGCCAGCAGCCAAGGGCAGTATACTGAAGCTTTCTTT
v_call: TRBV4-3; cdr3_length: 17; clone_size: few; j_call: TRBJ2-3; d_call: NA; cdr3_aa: CASSQDWAGETTDTQYF; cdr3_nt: TGCGCCAGCAGCCAAGATTGGGCAGGGGAGACCACAGATACGCAGTATTTT
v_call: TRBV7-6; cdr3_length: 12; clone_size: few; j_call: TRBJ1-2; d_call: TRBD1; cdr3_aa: CASSRGQDRYTF; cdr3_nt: TGTGCCAGCAGCCGGGGACAGGACCGCTACACCTTC
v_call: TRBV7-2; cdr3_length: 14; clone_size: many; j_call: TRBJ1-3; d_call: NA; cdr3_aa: CASSKNGPGNTIYF; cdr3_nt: TGTGCCAGCAGCAAAAACGGCCCTGGAAACACCATATATTTT
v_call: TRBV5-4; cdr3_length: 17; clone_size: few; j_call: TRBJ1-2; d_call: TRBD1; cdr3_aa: CASSYPGQGPSNYGYTF; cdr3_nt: TGTGCCAGCAGCTACCCGGGACAGGGCCCTTCTAACTATGGCTACACCTTC